This TCR beta chain was identified during a study of cytomegalovirus exposure and HLA in healthy donors. Amplification used 60 Vbeta primers and 13 Jbeta primers. Sequencing used immunoSEQ multiplex PCR; TCRdb keeps in-frame clones, though not all of them. The sample yields around 61,000 clones, about 79% seen once. The J segment lost 2 bases and the V segment lost 0 bases, leaving 11 bases of the junction unmatched. The CDR3 loop spans 19 amino acids. Germline V gives CDR1 SGHDT, CDR2 YYEEEE. The chain links TRBV5-6 to TRBJ1-5, with 10 bases fitting TRBD1. The source of this sequence is a man aged 35 to 55 in good health and CMV-seronegative. Sequences were obtained from PBMCs. CDR3 protein: CASSLGGPGQGSGNQPQHF. CDR3 DNA: TGTGCCAGCAGCTTGGGGGGCCCGGGACAGGGGTCGGGCAATCAGCCCCAGCATTTT.